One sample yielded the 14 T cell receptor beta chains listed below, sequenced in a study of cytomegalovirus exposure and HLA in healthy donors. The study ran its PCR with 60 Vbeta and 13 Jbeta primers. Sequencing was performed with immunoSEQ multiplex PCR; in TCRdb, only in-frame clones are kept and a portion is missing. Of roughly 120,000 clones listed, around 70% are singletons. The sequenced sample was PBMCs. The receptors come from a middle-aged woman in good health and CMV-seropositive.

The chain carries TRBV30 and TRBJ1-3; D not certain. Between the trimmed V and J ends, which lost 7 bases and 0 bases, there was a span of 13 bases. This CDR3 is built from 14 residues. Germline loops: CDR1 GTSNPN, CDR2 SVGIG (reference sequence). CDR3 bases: TGTGCCTCCCGCAGGTTACACTCTGGAAACACCATATATTTT. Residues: CASRRLHSGNTIYF.

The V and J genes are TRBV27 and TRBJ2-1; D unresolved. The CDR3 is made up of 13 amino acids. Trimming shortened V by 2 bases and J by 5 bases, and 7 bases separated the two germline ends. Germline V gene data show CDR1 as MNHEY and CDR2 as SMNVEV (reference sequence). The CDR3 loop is CASSLTRDNEQFF. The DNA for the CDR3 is TGTGCCAGCAGTTTAACCCGGGACAATGAGCAGTTCTTC.

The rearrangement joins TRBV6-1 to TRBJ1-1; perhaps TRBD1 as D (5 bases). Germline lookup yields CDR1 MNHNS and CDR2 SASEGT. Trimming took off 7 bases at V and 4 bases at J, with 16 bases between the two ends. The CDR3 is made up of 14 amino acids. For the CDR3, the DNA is TGTGCCAGCACTACGGACACCCAGAGCACTGAAGCTTTCTTT. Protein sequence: CASTTDTQSTEAFF.

The CDR3 sequence is CASNYNGGYGYTF. The CDR3 DNA follows: TGTGCCAGCAACTATAACGGAGGCTATGGCTACACCTTC. The chain links TRBV9 to TRBJ1-2; D gene uncertain. CDR3 length: 13 amino acids. The germline CDR1 and CDR2 sequences are SGDLS and YYNGEE. Between the trimmed V and J ends, which lost 6 bases and 4 bases, there was a span of 13 bases.

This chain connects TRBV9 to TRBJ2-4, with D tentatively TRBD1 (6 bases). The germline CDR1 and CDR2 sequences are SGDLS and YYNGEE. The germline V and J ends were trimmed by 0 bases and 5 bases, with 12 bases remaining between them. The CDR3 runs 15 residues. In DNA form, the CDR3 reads TGTGCCAGCAGCGTAGATCAGGGGCGGGAAAACATTCAGTACTTC. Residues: CASSVDQGRENIQYF.

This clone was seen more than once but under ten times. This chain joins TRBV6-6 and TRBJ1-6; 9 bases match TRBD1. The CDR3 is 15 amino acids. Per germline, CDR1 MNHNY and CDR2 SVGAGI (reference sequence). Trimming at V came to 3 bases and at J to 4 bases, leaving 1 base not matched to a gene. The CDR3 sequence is CASSYGQGYNSPLHF. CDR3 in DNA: TGTGCCAGCAGTTATGGACAGGGGTATAATTCACCCCTCCACTTT.

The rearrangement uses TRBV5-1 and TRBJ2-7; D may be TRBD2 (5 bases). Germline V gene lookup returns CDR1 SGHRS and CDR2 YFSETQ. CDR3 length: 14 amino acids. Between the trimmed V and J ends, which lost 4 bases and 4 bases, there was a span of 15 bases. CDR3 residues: CASSDLQGGYEQYF. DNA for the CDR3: TGCGCCAGCAGCGACCTTCAAGGAGGTTACGAGCAGTACTTC.

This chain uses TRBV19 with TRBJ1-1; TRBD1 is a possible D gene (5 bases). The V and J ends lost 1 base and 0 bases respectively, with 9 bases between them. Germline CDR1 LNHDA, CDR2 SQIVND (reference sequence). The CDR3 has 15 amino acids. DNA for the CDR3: TGTGCCAGTAGTATAGTTGGGGCGATGAACACTGAAGCTTTCTTT. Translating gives CASSIVGAMNTEAFF.

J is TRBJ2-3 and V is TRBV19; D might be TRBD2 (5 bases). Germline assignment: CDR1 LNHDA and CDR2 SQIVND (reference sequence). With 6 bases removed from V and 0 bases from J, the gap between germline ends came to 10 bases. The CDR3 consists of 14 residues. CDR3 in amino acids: CASRGVTSTDTQYF. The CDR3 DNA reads TGTGCCAGTAGGGGAGTGACTAGCACAGATACGCAGTATTTT.

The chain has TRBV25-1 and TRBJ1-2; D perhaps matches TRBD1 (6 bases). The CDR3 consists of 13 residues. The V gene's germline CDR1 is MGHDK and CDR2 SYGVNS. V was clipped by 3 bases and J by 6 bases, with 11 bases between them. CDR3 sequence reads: CASSEQGNHGYTF. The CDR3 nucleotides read TGTGCCAGCAGTGAGCAGGGGAACCATGGCTACACCTTC.

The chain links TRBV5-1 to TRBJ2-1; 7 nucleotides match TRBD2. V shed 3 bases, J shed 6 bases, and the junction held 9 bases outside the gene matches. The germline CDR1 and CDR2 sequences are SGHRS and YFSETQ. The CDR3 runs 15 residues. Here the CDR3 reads CASSSGGGGVNEQFF. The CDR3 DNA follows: TGCGCCAGCAGCTCTGGAGGCGGGGGAGTCAATGAGCAGTTCTTC.

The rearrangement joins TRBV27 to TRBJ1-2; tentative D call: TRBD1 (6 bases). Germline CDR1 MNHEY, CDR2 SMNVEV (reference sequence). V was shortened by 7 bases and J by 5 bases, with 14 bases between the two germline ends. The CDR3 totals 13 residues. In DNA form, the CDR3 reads TGTGCCAGCACTAACGCAGGGGCGTATGGCTACACCTTC. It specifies CASTNAGAYGYTF.

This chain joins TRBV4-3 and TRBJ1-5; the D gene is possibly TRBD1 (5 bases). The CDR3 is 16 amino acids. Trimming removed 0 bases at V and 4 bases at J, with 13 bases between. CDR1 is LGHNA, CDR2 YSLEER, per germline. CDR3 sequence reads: CASSQDGGFGNQPQHF. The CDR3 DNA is TGCGCCAGCAGCCAAGACGGGGGGTTCGGGAATCAGCCCCAGCATTTT.

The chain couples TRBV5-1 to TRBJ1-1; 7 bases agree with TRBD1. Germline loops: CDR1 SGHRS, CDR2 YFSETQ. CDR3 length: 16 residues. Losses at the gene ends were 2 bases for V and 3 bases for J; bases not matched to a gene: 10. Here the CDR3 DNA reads TGCGCCAGCAGCTTCACCATCTGGACAGGCGACACTGAAGCTTTCTTT. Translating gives CASSFTIWTGDTEAFF. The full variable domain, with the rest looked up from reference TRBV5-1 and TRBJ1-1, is KAGVTQTPRYLIKTRGQQVTLSCSPISGHRSVSWYQQTPGQGLQFLFEYFSETQRNKGNFPGRFSGRQFSNSRSEMNVSTLELGDSALYLCASSFTIWTGDTEAFFGQGTRLTVV.